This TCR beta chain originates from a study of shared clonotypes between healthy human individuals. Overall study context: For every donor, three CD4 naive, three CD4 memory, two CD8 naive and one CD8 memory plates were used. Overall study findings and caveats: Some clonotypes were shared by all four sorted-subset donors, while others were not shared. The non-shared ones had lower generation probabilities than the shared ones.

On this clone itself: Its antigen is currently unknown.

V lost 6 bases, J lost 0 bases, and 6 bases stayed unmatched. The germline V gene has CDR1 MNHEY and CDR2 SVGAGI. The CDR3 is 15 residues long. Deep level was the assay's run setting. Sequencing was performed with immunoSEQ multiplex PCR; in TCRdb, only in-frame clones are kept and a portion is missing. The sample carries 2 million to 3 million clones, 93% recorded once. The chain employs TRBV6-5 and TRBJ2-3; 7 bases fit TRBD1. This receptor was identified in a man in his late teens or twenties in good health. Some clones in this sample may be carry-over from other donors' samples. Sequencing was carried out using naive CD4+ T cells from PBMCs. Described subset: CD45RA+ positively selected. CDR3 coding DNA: TGTGCCAGCAGCAAAGAGGGGGCGAGCACAGATACGCAGTATTTT. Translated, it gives CASSKEGASTDTQYF.